These T cell receptor beta chains were read from a single sample in a study of cytomegalovirus exposure and HLA in healthy donors. This table comes from immunoSEQ multiplex PCR, and its TCRdb copy is limited to in-frame clones, with some not included. Of 200,000 or so clones listed, 70% to 80% are singletons. The specimen sequenced was PBMCs. The receptors here all came from a girl aged 2 to 10 in good health and CMV-seronegative. The CDR3 runs from the conserved cysteine through the conserved F or W.

cdr3_aa: CASSLGPTGFSGNQPQHF; v_call: TRBV5-4
cdr3_aa: CATSRLTGGTDTQYF; v_call: TRBV15
cdr3_aa: CSANRGQTEAFF; v_call: TRBV29-1
cdr3_aa: CASSSTMVPGGEKLFF; v_call: TRBV7-9
cdr3_aa: CASPTGGTYEQYF; v_call: TRBV5-1
cdr3_aa: CSVETGTEYEQYF; v_call: TRBV29-1
cdr3_aa: CASSFSQGALDEQFF; v_call: TRBV7-9
cdr3_aa: CASREIAGTDTQYF; v_call: TRBV2
cdr3_aa: CASGSGGSYEQYF; v_call: TRBV19
cdr3_aa: CASSLEQGSTYEQYF; v_call: TRBV5-5
cdr3_aa: CASSNPSSDRSSYF; v_call: TRBV6-6
cdr3_aa: CASSLGGTRYEQYF; v_call: TRBV6-5
cdr3_aa: CSATKQPEAFF; v_call: TRBV20-1
cdr3_aa: CAILREETQYF; v_call: TRBV2
cdr3_aa: CASGSGGGDIQYF; v_call: TRBV12-5
cdr3_aa: CASSGTGENKVAFGYTF; v_call: TRBV4-2
cdr3_aa: CSVSGYSNYGYTF; v_call: TRBV29-1
cdr3_aa: CASSLGALTGGNYGYTF; v_call: TRBV7-9
cdr3_aa: CASSHGTPDTQYF; v_call: TRBV5-1
cdr3_aa: CASSSLAGWSRKANVLTF; v_call: TRBV28
cdr3_aa: CASIQGMDTEAFF; v_call: TRBV2
cdr3_aa: CASSQERGHEQYF; v_call: TRBV4-2